The clone carrying this T cell receptor beta chain was picked up many times. Its antigen is currently unknown. For repertoire sequencing, the TCR beta CDR3 regions were amplified from RNA transcripts. Investigators did first-round RT-PCR with HTBI primers, then second-round multiplex PCR. One entry per CDR3 protein, called by TCRdb with MiXCR from the multiplex PCR reads. The table has hundreds of thousands of distinct CDR3 sequences, approximately 39% seen once. The data are from a study of Graves' ophthalmopathy and Graves' hyperthyroidism. Study-wide findings and caveats: A 13-signature model separated ophthalmopathy from stable hyperthyroidism, almost 90% sensitivity, around 78% specificity.

Germline loops: CDR1 SGHTA, CDR2 FQGNSA. Trimming took off 3 bases at V and 3 bases at J, with 14 bases between the two ends. This CDR3 region has 15 residues. Those donors who had ophthalmopathy presented with moderate-to-severe activity, a CAS of ≥3, a NOSPECS of ≥4 and a duration under 3 months. Exclusion covered patients with other autoimmune diseases or uncontrolled infections (as well as pregnancy or lactation). The sequence was collected from an adult man with Graves' ophthalmopathy. The chain uses TRBV7-2 and TRBJ1-1; D perhaps matches TRBD1 (5 bases). The sequencing input was peripheral blood. The CDR3 coding sequence is TGTGCCAGCAGCTTGGTGGGCAGGGTGGACACTGAAGCTTTCTTT. Its translation: CASSLVGRVDTEAFF.